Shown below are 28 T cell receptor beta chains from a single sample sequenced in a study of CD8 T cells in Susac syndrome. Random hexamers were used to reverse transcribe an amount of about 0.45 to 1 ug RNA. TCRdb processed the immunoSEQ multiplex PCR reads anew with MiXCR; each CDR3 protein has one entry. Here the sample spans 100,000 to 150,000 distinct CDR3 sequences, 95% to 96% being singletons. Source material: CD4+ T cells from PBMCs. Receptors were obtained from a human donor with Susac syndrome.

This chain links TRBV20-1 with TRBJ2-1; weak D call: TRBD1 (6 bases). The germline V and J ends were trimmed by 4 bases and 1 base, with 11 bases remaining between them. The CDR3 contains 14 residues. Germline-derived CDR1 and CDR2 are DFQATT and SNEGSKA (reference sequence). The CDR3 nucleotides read TGCAGTGCTAACCCCGGACAGTCCTACAATGAGCAGTTCTTC. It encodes CSANPGQSYNEQFF.

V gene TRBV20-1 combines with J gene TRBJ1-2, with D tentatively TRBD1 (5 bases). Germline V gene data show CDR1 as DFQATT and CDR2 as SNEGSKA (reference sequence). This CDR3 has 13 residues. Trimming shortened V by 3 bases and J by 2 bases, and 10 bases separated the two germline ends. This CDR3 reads CSARDTLNYGYTF. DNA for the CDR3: TGCAGTGCTAGGGACACCTTAAACTATGGCTACACCTTC.

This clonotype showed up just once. In nucleotides, the CDR3 is TGTGCCAGCGGGGACCCACATAGGCGGTACTTC. This gives the protein CASGDPHRRYF. The rearrangement uses TRBV2 and TRBJ2-4; D is tentatively TRBD1 or TRBD2 (5 bases each). CDR1 is SNHLY, CDR2 FYNNEI, per germline. V was trimmed by 8 bases and J by 15 bases, leaving 17 bases between them. The CDR3 is made up of 11 amino acids.

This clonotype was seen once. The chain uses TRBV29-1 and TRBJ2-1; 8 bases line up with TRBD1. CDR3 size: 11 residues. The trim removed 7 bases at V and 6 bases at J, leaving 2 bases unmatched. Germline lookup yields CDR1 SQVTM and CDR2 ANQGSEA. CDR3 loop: CSADRGNEQFF. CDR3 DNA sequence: TGCAGCGCAGACAGGGGCAATGAGCAGTTCTTC.

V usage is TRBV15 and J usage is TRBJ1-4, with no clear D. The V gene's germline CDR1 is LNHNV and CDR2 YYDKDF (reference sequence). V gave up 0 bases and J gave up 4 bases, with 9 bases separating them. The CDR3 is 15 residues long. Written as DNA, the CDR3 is TGTGCCACCAGCAGAGATAAGGGCAGTAATGAAAAACTGTTTTTT. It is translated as CATSRDKGSNEKLFF.

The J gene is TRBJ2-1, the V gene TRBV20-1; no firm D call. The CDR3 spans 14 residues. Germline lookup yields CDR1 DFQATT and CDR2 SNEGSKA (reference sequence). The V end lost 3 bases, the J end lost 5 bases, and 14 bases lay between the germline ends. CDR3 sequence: CSARATWGNNEQFF. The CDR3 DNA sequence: TGCAGTGCTAGGGCAACTTGGGGAAACAATGAGCAGTTCTTC.

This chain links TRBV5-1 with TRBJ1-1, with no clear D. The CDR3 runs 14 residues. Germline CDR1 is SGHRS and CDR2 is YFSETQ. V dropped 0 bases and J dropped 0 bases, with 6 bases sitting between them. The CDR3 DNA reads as TGCGCCAGCAGCTTGGTACAGATGAACACTGAAGCTTTCTTT. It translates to CASSLVQMNTEAFF.

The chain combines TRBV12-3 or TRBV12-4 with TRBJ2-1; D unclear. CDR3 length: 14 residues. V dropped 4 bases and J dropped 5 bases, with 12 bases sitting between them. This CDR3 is CASSSQPRDNEQFF. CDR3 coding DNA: TGTGCCAGCAGTTCTCAGCCAAGGGACAATGAGCAGTTCTTC.

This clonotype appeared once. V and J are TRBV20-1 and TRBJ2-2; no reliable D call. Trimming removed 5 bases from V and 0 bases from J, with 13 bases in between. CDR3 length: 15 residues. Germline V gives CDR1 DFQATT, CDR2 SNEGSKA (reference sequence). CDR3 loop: CSARNTITNTGELFF. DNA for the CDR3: TGCAGTGCTCGGAATACAATAACGAACACCGGGGAGCTGTTTTTT.

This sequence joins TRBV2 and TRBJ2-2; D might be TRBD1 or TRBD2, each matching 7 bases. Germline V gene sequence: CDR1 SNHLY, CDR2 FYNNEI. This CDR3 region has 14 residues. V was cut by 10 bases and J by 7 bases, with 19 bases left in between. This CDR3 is CATGEGAKNGELFF. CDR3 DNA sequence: TGTGCCACCGGGGAGGGGGCGAAAAACGGGGAGCTGTTTTTT.

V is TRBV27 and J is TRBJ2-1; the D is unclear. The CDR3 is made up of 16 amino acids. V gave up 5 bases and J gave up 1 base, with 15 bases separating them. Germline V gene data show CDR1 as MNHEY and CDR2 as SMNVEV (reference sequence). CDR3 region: CASSTLAPRSYNEQFF. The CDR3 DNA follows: TGTGCCAGCAGTACCTTAGCCCCTAGGTCCTACAATGAGCAGTTCTTC.

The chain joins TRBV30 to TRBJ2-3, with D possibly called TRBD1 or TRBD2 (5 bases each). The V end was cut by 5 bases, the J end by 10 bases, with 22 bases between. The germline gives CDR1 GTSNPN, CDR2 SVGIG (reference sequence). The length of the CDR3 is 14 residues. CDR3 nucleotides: TGTGCCTGGTCCGGGACCCACGGAACTGATCCGCAGTATTTT. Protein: CAWSGTHGTDPQYF.

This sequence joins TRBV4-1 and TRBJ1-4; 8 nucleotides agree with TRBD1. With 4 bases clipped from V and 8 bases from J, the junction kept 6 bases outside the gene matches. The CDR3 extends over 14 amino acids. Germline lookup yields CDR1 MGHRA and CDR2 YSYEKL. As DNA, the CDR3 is TGCGCCAGCAGCCCGACAGGGGCAAGAGAAAAACTGTTTTTT. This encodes CASSPTGAREKLFF.

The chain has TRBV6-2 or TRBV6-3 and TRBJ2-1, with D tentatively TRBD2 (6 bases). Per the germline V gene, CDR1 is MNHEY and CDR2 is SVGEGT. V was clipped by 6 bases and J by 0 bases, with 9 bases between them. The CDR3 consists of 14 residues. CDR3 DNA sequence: TGTGCCAGCAGGGGGACTTACTCCTACAATGAGCAGTTCTTC. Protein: CASRGTYSYNEQFF.

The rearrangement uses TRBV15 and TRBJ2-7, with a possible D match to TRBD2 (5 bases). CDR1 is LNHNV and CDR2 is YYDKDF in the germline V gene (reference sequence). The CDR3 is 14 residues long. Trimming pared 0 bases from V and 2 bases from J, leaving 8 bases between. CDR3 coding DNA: TGTGCCACCAGCAGAGATCCGGGGACCTACGAGCAGTACTTC. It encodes CATSRDPGTYEQYF.

DNA for the CDR3: TGTGCCAGCAGGAGACCGGGACTGAACACTGAAGCTTTCTTT. Amino acids: CASRRPGLNTEAFF. The chain carries TRBV6-1 and TRBJ1-1; D may be TRBD1 (5 bases). CDR1 and CDR2 from the germline V gene are MNHNS and SASEGT. Trimming cost V 6 bases and J 0 bases, with 11 bases left between them. The CDR3 consists of 14 residues.

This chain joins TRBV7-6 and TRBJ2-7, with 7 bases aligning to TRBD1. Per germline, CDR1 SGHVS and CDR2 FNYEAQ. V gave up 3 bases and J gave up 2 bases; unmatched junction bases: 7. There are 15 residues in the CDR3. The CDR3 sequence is CASSLGSGQPYEQYF. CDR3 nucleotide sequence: TGTGCCAGCAGCTTGGGATCGGGACAGCCCTACGAGCAGTACTTC.

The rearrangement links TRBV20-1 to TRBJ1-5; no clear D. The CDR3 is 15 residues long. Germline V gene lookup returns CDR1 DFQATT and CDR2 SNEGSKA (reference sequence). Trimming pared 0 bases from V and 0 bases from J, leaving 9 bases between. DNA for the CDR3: TGCAGTGCTAGAGAGAGTGGGATTAGCAATCAGCCCCAGCATTTT. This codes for CSARESGISNQPQHF.

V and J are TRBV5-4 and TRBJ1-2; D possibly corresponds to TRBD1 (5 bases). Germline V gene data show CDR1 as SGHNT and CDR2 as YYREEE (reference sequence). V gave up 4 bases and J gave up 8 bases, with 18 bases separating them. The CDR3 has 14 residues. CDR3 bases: TGTGCCAGCAGCGGCGGGGACTCCCCCTGGGGCTACACCTTC. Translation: CASSGGDSPWGYTF. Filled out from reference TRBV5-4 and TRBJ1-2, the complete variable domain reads ETGVTQSPTHLIKTRGQQVTLRCSSQSGHNTVSWYQQALGQGPQFIFQYYREEENGRGNFPPRFSGLQFPNYSSELNVNALELDDSALYLCASSGGDSPWGYTFGSGTRLTVV.

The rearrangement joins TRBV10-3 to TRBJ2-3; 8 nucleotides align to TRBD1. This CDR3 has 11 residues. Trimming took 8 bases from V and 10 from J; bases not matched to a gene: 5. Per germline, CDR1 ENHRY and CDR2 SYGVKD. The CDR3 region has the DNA TGTGCCATCGGTCAGGGGGCATCGCAGTATTTT. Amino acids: CAIGQGASQYF.

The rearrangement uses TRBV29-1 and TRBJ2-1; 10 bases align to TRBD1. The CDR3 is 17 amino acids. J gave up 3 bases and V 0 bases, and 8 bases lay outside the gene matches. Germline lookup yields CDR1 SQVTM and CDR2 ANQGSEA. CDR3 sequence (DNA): TGCAGCGTTGAAGAGCTACCCGGGACAGGGGTCTACAATGAGCAGTTCTTC. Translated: CSVEELPGTGVYNEQFF.

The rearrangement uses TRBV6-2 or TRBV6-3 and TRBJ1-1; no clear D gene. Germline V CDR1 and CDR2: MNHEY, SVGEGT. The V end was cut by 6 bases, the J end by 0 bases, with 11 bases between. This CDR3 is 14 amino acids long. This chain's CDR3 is CASSRWVMNTEAFF. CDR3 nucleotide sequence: TGTGCCAGCAGCCGGTGGGTGATGAACACTGAAGCTTTCTTT.

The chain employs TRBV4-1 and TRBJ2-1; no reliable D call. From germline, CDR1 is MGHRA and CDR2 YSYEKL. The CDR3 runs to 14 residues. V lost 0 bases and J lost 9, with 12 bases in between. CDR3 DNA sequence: TGCGCCAGCAGCCAAGACCCCCGACCCGGTGAGCAGTTCTTC. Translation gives CASSQDPRPGEQFF.

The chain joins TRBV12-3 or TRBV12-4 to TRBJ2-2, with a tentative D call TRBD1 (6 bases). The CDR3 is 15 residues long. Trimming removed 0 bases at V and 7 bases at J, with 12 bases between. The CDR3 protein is CASSLARGDNGELFF. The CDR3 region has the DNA TGTGCCAGCAGTTTAGCCAGGGGCGATAACGGGGAGCTGTTTTTT.

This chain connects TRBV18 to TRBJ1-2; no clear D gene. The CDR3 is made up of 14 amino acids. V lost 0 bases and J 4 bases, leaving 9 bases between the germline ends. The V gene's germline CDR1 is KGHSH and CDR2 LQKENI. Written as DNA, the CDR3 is TGTGCCAGCTCACCACCCGGGAGAAGCTATGGCTACACCTTC. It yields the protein CASSPPGRSYGYTF. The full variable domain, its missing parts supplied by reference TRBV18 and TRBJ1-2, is NAGVMQNPRHLVRRRGQEARLRCSPMKGHSHVYWYRQLPEEGLKFMVYLQKENIIDESGMPKERFSAEFPKEGPSILRIQQVVRGDSAAYFCASSPPGRSYGYTFGSGTRLTVV.

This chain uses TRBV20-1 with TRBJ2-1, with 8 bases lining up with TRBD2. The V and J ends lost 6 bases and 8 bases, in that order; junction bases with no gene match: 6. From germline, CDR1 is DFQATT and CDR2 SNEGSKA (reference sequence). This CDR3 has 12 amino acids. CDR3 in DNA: TGCAGTGCCCCCGCGGGAGGCGATGAGCAGTTCTTC. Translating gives CSAPAGGDEQFF.

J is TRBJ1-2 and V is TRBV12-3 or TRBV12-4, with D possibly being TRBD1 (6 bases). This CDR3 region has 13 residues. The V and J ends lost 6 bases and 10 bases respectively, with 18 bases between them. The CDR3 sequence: CASSLQQGVAYTF. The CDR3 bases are TGTGCCAGCAGCCTTCAACAGGGAGTAGCCTACACCTTC.

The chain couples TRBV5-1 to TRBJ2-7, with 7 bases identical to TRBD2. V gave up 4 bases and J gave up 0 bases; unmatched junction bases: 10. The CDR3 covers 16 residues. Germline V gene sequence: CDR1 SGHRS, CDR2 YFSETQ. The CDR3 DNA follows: TGCGCCAGCAGCCCCGAGGTAGCGGGTTACTCCTACGAGCAGTACTTC. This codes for CASSPEVAGYSYEQYF.